The following is a T cell receptor (beta chain) sequence with its context. Antigen specificity is unknown. This sample stems from a study of T cell repertoires in cytomegalovirus infection. Via MiXCR, TCRdb re-called the reads, giving one row per CDR3 protein. Of hundreds of thousands of distinct CDR3 sequences in the sample, about 33% were seen once. Sequences were derived from cultured PBMCs, sampled from culture after CMV antigen stimulation. This TCR derives from a human donor in good health (CMV status not recorded). Some clones in this sample may be carry-over from other donors' samples.

The CDR3 DNA sequence: TGTGCCAGCTGGCCCAGCTCCTACAATGAGCAGTTCTTC. Translation gives CASWPSSYNEQFF. V usage is TRBV12-3 or TRBV12-4 and J usage is TRBJ2-1, with D uncertain. The CDR3 spans 13 residues. The V end lost 8 bases, the J end lost 0 bases, and 8 bases lay between the germline ends.